Sequencing of this TCR beta chain was carried out in a study of OX40 agonist ivuxolimab in advanced cancers. In its sample, this clone was seen a few times. Clones were read by immunoSEQ multiplex PCR, and TCRdb kept only the in-frame ones, dropping some. The table includes under 50,000 clones, about three quarters detected once. The source was CD4+ or CD8+ T cells sorted from blood, collected in a trial of the OX40 agonist ivuxolimab. The TCR comes from an adult with an advanced solid tumor such as melanoma, head and neck, liver or kidney cancer.

CDR3 in DNA: TGTGCCAGCTCACAGGACGCGAAGAACACTGAAGCTTTCTTT. Translated, it gives CASSQDAKNTEAFF. The V and J genes are TRBV18 and TRBJ1-1; D call uncertain. Germline V gives CDR1 KGHSH, CDR2 LQKENI. The CDR3 length is 14 residues. Between the trimmed V and J ends, which lost 4 bases and 1 base, there was a span of 10 bases.